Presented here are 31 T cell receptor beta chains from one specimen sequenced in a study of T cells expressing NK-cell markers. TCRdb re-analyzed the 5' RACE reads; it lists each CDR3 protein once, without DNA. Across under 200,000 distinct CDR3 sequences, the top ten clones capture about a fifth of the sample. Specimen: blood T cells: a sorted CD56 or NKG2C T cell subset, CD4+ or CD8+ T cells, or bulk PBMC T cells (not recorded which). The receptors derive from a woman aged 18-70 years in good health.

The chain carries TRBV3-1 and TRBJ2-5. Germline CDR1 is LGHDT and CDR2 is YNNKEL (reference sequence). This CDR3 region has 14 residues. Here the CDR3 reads CASSSLQRQETQYF.

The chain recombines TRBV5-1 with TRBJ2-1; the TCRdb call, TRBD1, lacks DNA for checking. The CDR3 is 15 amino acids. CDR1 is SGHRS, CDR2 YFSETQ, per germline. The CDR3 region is CASREQLQGGDEQFF. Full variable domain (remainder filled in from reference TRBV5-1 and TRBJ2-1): KAGVTQTPRYLIKTRGQQVTLSCSPISGHRSVSWYQQTPGQGLQFLFEYFSETQRNKGNFPGRFSGRQFSNSRSEMNVSTLELGDSALYLCASREQLQGGDEQFFGPGTRLTVL.

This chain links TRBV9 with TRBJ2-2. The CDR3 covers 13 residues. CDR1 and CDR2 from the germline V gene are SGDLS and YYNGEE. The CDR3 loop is CASSVVLAGELFF.

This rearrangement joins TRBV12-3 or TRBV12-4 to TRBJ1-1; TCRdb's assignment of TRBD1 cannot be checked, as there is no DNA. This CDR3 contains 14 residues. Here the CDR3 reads CASSLGGNGAEAFF.

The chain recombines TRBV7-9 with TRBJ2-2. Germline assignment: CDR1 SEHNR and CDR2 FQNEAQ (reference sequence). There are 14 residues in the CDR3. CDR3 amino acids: CASSLQEITGELFF.

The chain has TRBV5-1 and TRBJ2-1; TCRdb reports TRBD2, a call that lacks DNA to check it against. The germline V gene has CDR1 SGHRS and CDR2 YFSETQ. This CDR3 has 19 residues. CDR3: CASSLTGLAGVKSYNEQFF.

CDR3 residues: CSARDLQGIEKLFF. The chain joins TRBV20-1 to TRBJ1-4; no DNA is available, so the TRBD1 call from TCRdb remains unchecked. The CDR3 has 14 amino acids. Germline lookup yields CDR1 DFQATT and CDR2 SNEGSKA (reference sequence).

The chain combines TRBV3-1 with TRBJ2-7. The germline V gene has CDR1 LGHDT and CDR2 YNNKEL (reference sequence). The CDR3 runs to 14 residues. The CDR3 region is CASSQGQLPYEQYF.

The CDR3 is CASSLSPGQGPDEQYF. This chain connects TRBV18 to TRBJ2-7; TCRdb returns TRBD1, unconfirmable since there is no DNA. CDR1 is KGHSH and CDR2 is LQKENI in the germline V gene. This CDR3 is built from 16 residues. Looking up the rest from reference TRBV18 and TRBJ2-7 gives the full variable domain: NAGVMQNPRHLVRRRGQEARLRCSPMKGHSHVYWYRQLPEEGLKFMVYLQKENIIDESGMPKERFSAEFPKEGPSILRIQQVVRGDSAAYFCASSLSPGQGPDEQYFGPGTRLTVT.

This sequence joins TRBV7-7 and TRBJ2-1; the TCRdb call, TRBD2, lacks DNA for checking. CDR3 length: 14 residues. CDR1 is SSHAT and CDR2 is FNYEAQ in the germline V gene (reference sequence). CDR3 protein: CASSLAGGGNEQFF.

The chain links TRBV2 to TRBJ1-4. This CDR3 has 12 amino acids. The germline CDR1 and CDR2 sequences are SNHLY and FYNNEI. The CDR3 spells CASSDAGRPLFF.

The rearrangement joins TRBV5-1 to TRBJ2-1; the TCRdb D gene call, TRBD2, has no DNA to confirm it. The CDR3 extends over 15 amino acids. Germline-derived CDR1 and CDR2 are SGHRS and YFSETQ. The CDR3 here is CASTLRAGGSNEQFF.

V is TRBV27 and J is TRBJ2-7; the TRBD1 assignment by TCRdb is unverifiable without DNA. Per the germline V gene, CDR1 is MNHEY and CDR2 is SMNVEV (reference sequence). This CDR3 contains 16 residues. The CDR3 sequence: CASTPEVAQVVYEQYF.

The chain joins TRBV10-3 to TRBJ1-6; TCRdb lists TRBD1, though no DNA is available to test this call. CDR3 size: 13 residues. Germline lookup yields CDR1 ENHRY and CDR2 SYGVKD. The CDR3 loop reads CATAGVTLSPLHF.

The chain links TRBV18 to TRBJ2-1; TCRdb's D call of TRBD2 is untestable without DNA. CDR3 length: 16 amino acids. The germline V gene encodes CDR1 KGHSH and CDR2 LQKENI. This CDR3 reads CASSDERGGTYNEQFF.

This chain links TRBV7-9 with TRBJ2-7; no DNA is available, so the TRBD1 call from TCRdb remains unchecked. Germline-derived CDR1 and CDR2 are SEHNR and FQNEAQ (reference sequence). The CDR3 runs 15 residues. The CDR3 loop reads CASSLAAGGVYEQYF.

CDR3 loop: CASSPRSAPAGYTF. V gene TRBV7-9 combines with J gene TRBJ1-2; TCRdb indicates TRBD1, and absent DNA this call remains unverified. This CDR3 region has 14 residues. Per the germline V gene, CDR1 is SEHNR and CDR2 is FQNEAQ (reference sequence).

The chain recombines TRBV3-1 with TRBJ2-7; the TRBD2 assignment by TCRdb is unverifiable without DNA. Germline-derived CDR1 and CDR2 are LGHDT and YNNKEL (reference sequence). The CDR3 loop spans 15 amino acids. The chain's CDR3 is CASSQGPLAAAEQYF.

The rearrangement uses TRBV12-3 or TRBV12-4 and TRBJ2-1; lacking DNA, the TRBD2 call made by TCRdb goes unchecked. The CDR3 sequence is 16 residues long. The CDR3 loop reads CASSPSGRVFGNEQFF.

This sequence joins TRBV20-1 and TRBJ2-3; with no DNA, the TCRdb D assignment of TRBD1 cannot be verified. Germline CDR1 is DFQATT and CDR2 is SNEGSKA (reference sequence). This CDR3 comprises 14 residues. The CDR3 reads CSAPVGPGADTQYF.

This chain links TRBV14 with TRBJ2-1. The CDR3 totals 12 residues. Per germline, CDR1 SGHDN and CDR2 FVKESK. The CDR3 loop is CASSSSGNEQFF.

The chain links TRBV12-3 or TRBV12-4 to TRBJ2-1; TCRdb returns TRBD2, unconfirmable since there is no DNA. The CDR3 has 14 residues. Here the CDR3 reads CASSAGLAGTETFF.

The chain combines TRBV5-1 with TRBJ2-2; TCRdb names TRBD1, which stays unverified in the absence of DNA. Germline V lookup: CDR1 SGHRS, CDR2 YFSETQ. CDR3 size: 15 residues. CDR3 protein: CASSTNRGLTGELFF.

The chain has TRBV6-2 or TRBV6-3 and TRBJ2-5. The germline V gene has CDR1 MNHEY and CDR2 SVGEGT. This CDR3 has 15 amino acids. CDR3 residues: CASSYSWALQETQYF.

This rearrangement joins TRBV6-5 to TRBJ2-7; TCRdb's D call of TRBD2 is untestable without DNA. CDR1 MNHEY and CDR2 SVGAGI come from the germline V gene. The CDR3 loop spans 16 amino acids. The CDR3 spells CASSYSAREPYGEQYF.

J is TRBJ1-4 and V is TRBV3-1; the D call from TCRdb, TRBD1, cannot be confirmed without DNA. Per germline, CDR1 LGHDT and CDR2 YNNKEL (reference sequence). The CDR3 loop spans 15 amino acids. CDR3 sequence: CASSQVDRGNEKLFF. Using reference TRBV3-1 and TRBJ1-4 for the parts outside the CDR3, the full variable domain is DTAVSQTPKYLVTQMGNDKSIKCEQNLGHDTMYWYKQDSKKFLKIMFSYNNKELIINETVPNRFSPKSPDKAHLNLHINSLELGDSAVYFCASSQVDRGNEKLFFGSGTQLSVL.

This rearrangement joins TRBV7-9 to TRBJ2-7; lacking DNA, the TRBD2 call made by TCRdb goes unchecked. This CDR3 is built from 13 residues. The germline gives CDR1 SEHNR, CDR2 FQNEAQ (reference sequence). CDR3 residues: CASRTGTIREQYF.

CDR3 protein: CAISESYPSNEQFF. The chain is built from TRBV10-3 and TRBJ2-1. This CDR3 comprises 14 residues. The germline V gene has CDR1 ENHRY and CDR2 SYGVKD.

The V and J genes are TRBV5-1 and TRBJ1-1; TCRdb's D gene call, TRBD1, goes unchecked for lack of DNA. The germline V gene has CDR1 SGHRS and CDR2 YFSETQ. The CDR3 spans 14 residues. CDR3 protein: CASSLVQGNTEAFF.

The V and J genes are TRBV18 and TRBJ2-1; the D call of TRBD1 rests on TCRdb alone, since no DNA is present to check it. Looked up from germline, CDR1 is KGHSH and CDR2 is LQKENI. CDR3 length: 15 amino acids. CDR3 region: CASSPTLDSYNEQFF.

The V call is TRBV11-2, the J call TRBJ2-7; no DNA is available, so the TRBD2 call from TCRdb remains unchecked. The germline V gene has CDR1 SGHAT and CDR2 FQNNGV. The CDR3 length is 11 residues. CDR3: CASRHGGEQYF.